The clone carrying this TCR beta chain was detected many times. According to the study, TCR beta libraries were built with iRepertoire HTBI primers and CDR3-region Arm-PCR. TCRdb fed the multiplex PCR reads into MiXCR, producing one record per CDR3 protein. The sample includes about 500,000 distinct CDR3 sequences, roughly 16% of them seen just once. Time point noted: newly diagnosed GD, antithyroid drugs for less than 3 months. Making the TCR library involved RNA that had been extracted from PBMCs. The data derive from a study of regulatory T cells in long-lasting Graves disease. The CDR3 is made up of 15 amino acids. Per germline, CDR1 SGHRS and CDR2 YFSETQ. V trimming: 0 bases; J trimming: 2 bases; junction bases outside the gene matches: 4. This sample was shared with a second study, whose subject was T cells in Graves' hyperthyroidism and ophthalmopathy. This second report adds: The HTBI set primed first-round TCR CDR3 RT-PCR. The model's output predicted ophthalmopathy at a median of roughly 6 months prior to onset.

Specimen: peripheral blood mononuclear cells (PBMCs), collected at new diagnosis, from a patient treated with antithyroid drugs. The rearrangement uses TRBV5-1 and TRBJ2-5; 7 bases agree with TRBD2. The receptor comes from a man aged 40-50 years with Graves disease. CDR3 protein: CASSLGGSGQETQYF. The DNA of the CDR3 is TGCGCCAGCAGCTTGGGGGGTAGCGGGCAAGAGACCCAGTACTTC.